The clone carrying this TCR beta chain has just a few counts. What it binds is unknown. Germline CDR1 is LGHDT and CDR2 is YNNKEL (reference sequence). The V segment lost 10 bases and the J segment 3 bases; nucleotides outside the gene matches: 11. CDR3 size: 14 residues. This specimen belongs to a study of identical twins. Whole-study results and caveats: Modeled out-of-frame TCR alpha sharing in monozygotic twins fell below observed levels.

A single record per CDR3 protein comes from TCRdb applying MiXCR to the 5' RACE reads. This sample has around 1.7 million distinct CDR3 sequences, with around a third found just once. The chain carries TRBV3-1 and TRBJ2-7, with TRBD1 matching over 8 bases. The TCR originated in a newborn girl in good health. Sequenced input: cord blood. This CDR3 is CATEDNRGSYEQYF. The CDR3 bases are TGTGCCACCGAAGATAACAGGGGGAGCTACGAGCAGTACTTC.